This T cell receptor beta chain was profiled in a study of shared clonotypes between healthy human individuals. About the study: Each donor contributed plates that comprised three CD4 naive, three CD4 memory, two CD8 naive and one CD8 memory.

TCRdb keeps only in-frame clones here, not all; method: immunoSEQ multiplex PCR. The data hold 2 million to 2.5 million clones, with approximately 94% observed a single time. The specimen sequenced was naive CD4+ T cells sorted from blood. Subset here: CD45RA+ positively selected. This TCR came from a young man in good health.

CDR3 sequence reads: CASSPKEGLKAFF. The CDR3 DNA reads TGCGCCAGCAGCCCGAAAGAGGGCTTAAAAGCTTTCTTT. The gene calls are TRBV5-1 and TRBJ1-1; no clear D. The germline CDR1 and CDR2 sequences are SGHRS and YFSETQ. With 4 bases removed from V and 9 bases from J, the gap between germline ends came to 16 bases. This CDR3 comprises 13 residues.